Listed below are T cell receptor beta chains from one sample, sequenced in a study of regulatory T cells in long-lasting Graves disease. Via MiXCR, TCRdb re-called the multiplex PCR reads, giving one row per CDR3 protein. This table holds under 450,000 distinct CDR3 sequences, about 12% found once. The sample also formed part of further work on T cells in Graves' hyperthyroidism and ophthalmopathy.

Source: peripheral blood mononuclear cells (PBMCs), taken at new diagnosis, from a patient treated with antithyroid drugs. Receptors originate from a woman aged 18-29 years with Graves disease. The conserved cysteine and the conserved F or W are not part of the CDR3 here.

v_call: TRBV28
cdr3_aa: ATNLQGLHYEQY

v_call: TRBV6-1
cdr3_aa: ASSALQGSYTSRGTEAF

v_call: TRBV5-5
cdr3_aa: ASTLRTGDGYT

v_call: TRBV9
cdr3_aa: ASSVGEYGSYNEQF

v_call: TRBV6-4
cdr3_aa: ASSVGHPITGELF

v_call: TRBV7-2
cdr3_aa: ASSLAPTGELF

v_call: TRBV11-2
cdr3_aa: ASSSSGWLSGANVLT

v_call: TRBV7-9
cdr3_aa: ASSLRGRGEDYGYT

v_call: TRBV30
cdr3_aa: AWSVPGAGGYEQF

v_call: TRBV7-3
cdr3_aa: ASSPLGPSSYYT

v_call: TRBV7-9
cdr3_aa: ASSQPQGQVEAF

v_call: TRBV6-2/TRBV6-3
cdr3_aa: ASSRGQLTDTQY

v_call: TRBV29-1
cdr3_aa: SATSPAWGNTEAF

v_call: TRBV6-1
cdr3_aa: ASSHGTIPGTGELF

v_call: TRBV4-3
cdr3_aa: ASSQAPKRGDTQH

v_call: TRBV7-2
cdr3_aa: ASTLILQGDYDNEQF

v_call: TRBV6-1
cdr3_aa: ASIPKRNTETQY

v_call: TRBV12-3/TRBV12-4
cdr3_aa: ASDSWGLGTGGRDTEAF

v_call: TRBV7-9
cdr3_aa: ASSLQGTPYNEQF

v_call: TRBV5-1
cdr3_aa: ASSLVGYSSTDTQY

v_call: TRBV7-7
cdr3_aa: ASSPQVPGELF

v_call: TRBV5-1
cdr3_aa: ASSLEGPRYTGTEAF

v_call: TRBV29-1
cdr3_aa: SVEVFPGGLDTEAF

v_call: TRBV6-9
cdr3_aa: ASSSPGRHRDTQY

v_call: TRBV12-3/TRBV12-4
cdr3_aa: ASSPTESNEKLF

v_call: TRBV10-3
cdr3_aa: AITGTGGNEQF

v_call: TRBV6-5
cdr3_aa: ASSYSMRQGSIPNTEAF

v_call: TRBV7-2
cdr3_aa: ASSTRVGGETQY

v_call: TRBV6-5
cdr3_aa: ASSYFGRRPLPHNEQF

v_call: TRBV2
cdr3_aa: ASMRANSPLH

v_call: TRBV19
cdr3_aa: ASSIVAAPNEQY

v_call: TRBV28
cdr3_aa: ASRTLRRRRPNEQY

v_call: TRBV28
cdr3_aa: ASSLPVPGAYEQY

v_call: TRBV2
cdr3_aa: ASSPRGLVVDEQF

v_call: TRBV11-2
cdr3_aa: ASSLRLAGINEQF

v_call: TRBV28
cdr3_aa: ASSQDFGGATQY

v_call: TRBV20-1
cdr3_aa: SARYKGVGNTIY

v_call: TRBV7-8
cdr3_aa: ASRWTSGSYEQY

v_call: TRBV20-1
cdr3_aa: SARDWTGKFDEQY

v_call: TRBV28
cdr3_aa: ASSLEGRGQPQH

v_call: TRBV11-2
cdr3_aa: ASITPGDTEAF

v_call: TRBV13
cdr3_aa: ASSRREGDEQF

v_call: TRBV18
cdr3_aa: ASSPSGARNTDTQY

v_call: TRBV28
cdr3_aa: ASTPAFGDTEAF

v_call: TRBV7-9
cdr3_aa: ASSLVGFAGELF

v_call: TRBV9
cdr3_aa: ASSVDPYSGNTIY